These T cell receptor beta chains were read from a single sample in a study of blood T cells in healthy people across ages. TCRdb passed the 5' RACE reads through MiXCR, listing each CDR3 protein once. The sample yields 500,000 to 550,000 distinct CDR3 sequences, less than 25% seen once. These same records also appear under a second study, on T cells of mothers and their children.

The sample comprised blood. The receptor set was obtained from a boy younger than 18 in good health. Both conserved end residues are part of each CDR3. Fields, in order: V gene, clone size, D gene, J gene, CDR3 protein, CDR3 DNA. A D gene is named only where the DNA matches it firmly. Size is stated for part of the rows, as once, few or many counts, or as a class when the clone is expanded.

V: TRBV3-1; size: NA; D: NA; J: TRBJ2-1; CDR3: CASSQDISRHNEQFF; DNA: TGTGCCAGCAGCCAAGATATTAGCAGACACAATGAGCAGTTCTTC
V: TRBV19; size: NA; D: NA; J: TRBJ2-4; CDR3: CASSMEGLAKNIQYF; DNA: TGTGCCAGTAGTATGGAGGGCCTAGCCAAAAACATTCAGTACTTC
V: TRBV12-3/TRBV12-4; size: NA; D: NA; J: TRBJ2-7; CDR3: CASSPTQGPHEQYF; DNA: TGTGCCAGCAGCCCGACCCAGGGACCCCACGAGCAGTACTTC
V: TRBV6-2/TRBV6-3; size: NA; D: TRBD2; J: TRBJ2-1; CDR3: CASSTLAVSYNEQFF; DNA: TGTGCCAGCAGCACACTAGCGGTCTCCTACAATGAGCAGTTCTTC
V: TRBV5-1; size: NA; D: TRBD1; J: TRBJ1-1; CDR3: CASGRDRDTEAFF; DNA: TGCGCCAGCGGCCGGGACAGGGATACTGAAGCTTTCTTT
V: TRBV7-2; size: NA; D: NA; J: TRBJ2-3; CDR3: CASSQDWSTDTQYF; DNA: TGTGCCAGCAGCCAGGACTGGAGCACAGATACGCAGTATTTT
V: TRBV15; size: NA; D: TRBD1; J: TRBJ1-2; CDR3: CATWGTVGVYGYTF; DNA: TGTGCCACCTGGGGGACAGTGGGCGTCTATGGCTACACCTTC
V: TRBV7-9; size: NA; D: NA; J: TRBJ2-7; CDR3: CASSLDVGLSYEQYF; DNA: TGTGCCAGCAGCTTAGATGTGGGGCTCTCCTACGAGCAGTACTTC
V: TRBV5-1; size: once; D: TRBD1; J: TRBJ2-2; CDR3: CASSWNRGNTGELFF; DNA: TGCGCCAGCAGTTGGAACAGGGGAAACACCGGGGAGCTGTTTTTT
V: TRBV14; size: few; D: NA; J: TRBJ2-1; CDR3: CASSQDRMRDEQFF; DNA: TGTGCCAGCAGCCAAGATCGGATGAGGGATGAGCAGTTCTTC
V: TRBV12-3/TRBV12-4; size: few; D: TRBD1; J: TRBJ1-3; CDR3: CASSFHRGNSGNTIYF; DNA: TGTGCCAGCAGTTTCCACAGGGGAAACTCTGGAAACACCATATATTTT
V: TRBV7-3; size: NA; D: NA; J: TRBJ1-1; CDR3: CASSIQMNTEAFF; DNA: TGTGCCAGCAGCATTCAGATGAACACTGAAGCTTTCTTT
V: TRBV4-3; size: many; D: TRBD1; J: TRBJ2-5; CDR3: CASSQDRQGNGETQYF; DNA: TGCGCCAGCAGCCAAGATCGACAGGGGAACGGGGAGACCCAGTACTTC
V: TRBV2; size: NA; D: TRBD2; J: TRBJ2-3; CDR3: CASRAIRGLAGTDTQYF; DNA: TGTGCCAGCAGGGCGATCCGGGGACTAGCGGGGACAGATACGCAGTATTTT
V: TRBV29-1; size: NA; D: TRBD2; J: TRBJ2-3; CDR3: CSGPGLAGGSTDTQYF; DNA: TGCAGCGGGCCGGGACTAGCGGGTGGAAGCACAGATACGCAGTATTTT
V: TRBV12-3/TRBV12-4; size: few; D: NA; J: TRBJ2-5; CDR3: CASTLASAETQYF; DNA: TGTGCCAGCACCCTTGCCAGCGCGGAGACCCAGTACTTC
V: TRBV6-2/TRBV6-3; size: NA; D: NA; J: TRBJ2-7; CDR3: CASSYIRGRLSEQYF; DNA: TGTGCCAGCAGTTACATCAGGGGAAGACTTAGCGAGCAGTACTTC
V: TRBV7-9; size: few; D: NA; J: TRBJ2-1; CDR3: CASSLFALERLAYNEQFF; DNA: TGTGCCAGCAGCTTATTTGCTCTGGAGAGGTTGGCCTACAATGAGCAGTTCTTC
V: TRBV7-9; size: NA; D: NA; J: TRBJ1-1; CDR3: CASSLFLGKNTEAFF; DNA: TGTGCCAGCAGCTTGTTCCTCGGAAAGAACACTGAAGCTTTCTTT
V: TRBV3-1; size: NA; D: NA; J: TRBJ2-3; CDR3: CASSQERGADTQYF; DNA: TGTGCCAGCAGCCAAGAGAGGGGGGCAGATACGCAGTATTTT
V: TRBV27; size: NA; D: NA; J: TRBJ2-1; CDR3: CASSLTRSDEQFF; DNA: TGTGCCAGCAGTCTCACTAGGTCGGATGAGCAGTTCTTC
V: TRBV29-1; size: NA; D: TRBD1; J: TRBJ1-2; CDR3: CSVAPRQGNGYTF; DNA: TGCAGCGTTGCCCCGAGACAGGGGAATGGCTACACCTTC
V: TRBV6-5; size: NA; D: NA; J: TRBJ1-2; CDR3: CASSYGATGWAGYTF; DNA: TGTGCCAGCAGTTACGGTGCAACGGGGTGGGCTGGCTACACCTTC
V: TRBV5-5; size: few; D: NA; J: TRBJ2-7; CDR3: CASSLFTRTPSYEQYF; DNA: TGTGCCAGCAGCTTGTTCACCAGAACTCCCTCCTACGAGCAGTACTTC
V: TRBV12-3/TRBV12-4; size: NA; D: NA; J: TRBJ2-5; CDR3: CASSLDWKETQHF; DNA: TGTGCCAGCAGCCTGGACTGGAAGGAGACCCAGCACTTC
V: TRBV9; size: NA; D: NA; J: TRBJ2-6; CDR3: CASSLGLFSGANVLTF; DNA: TGTGCCAGCAGCTTAGGGTTGTTTTCTGGGGCCAACGTCCTGACTTTC
V: TRBV20-1; size: NA; D: TRBD2; J: TRBJ2-7; CDR3: CSASTSGGSEQYF; DNA: TGCAGTGCTTCGACTAGCGGGGGCTCAGAGCAGTACTTC